This section outlines one TCR beta chain sequence together with its context. The sample is drawn from a study of blood T cell repertoires in COVID-19. Libraries were prepared by immunoSEQ multiplex PCR; TCRdb keeps only in-frame clonotypes and omits some of them. This sample yields under 50,000 clones, of which 93% are seen a single time; around 1% belongs to the top ten. This CDR3 spans 16 amino acids. With V trimmed by 2 bases and J by 2 bases, 4 bases remained unmatched. Germline V gene data show CDR1 as SGHRS and CDR2 as YFSETQ. The J gene is TRBJ1-3, the V gene TRBV5-1; 10 bases are shared with TRBD1. Sequences were obtained from peripheral blood. The TCR originated in a man aged 60-69 years with COVID-19, enrolled during active disease. CDR3 sequence: CASSFGGQGAGNTIYF. The CDR3 DNA reads as TGCGCCAGCAGCTTTGGAGGACAGGGGGCTGGAAACACCATATATTTT.